One sample yielded the 6 T cell receptor beta chains listed below, sequenced in a study of yellow fever vaccine responses in identical twins. A single record per CDR3 protein comes from TCRdb applying MiXCR to the RT-PCR reads. The data contain under 20,000 distinct CDR3 sequences, over 65% of them singletons. The material was T cells from blood (PBMCs), unsorted or a sorted subset (not recorded which), obtained before or after yellow fever vaccination (not recorded which). The receptors here all came from a woman between 18 and 29 years old who received the yellow fever vaccine.

The V gene is TRBV6-5, the J gene TRBJ1-1; TRBD1 might be the D (6 bases). This CDR3 has 14 residues. CDR1 and CDR2 from the germline V gene are MNHEY and SVGAGI. Deletions cut 0 bases from V and 5 bases from J, with 10 bases between. In nucleotides, the CDR3 is TGTGCCAGCAGTTACTCGGCCCAGGGGACTGAAGCTTTCTTT. Translated, it gives CASSYSAQGTEAFF.

This chain uses TRBV11-3 with TRBJ2-7; D remains ambiguous. The V and J ends lost 4 bases and 8 bases respectively, with 15 bases between them. CDR1 is SGHNT and CDR2 is YENEEA in the germline V gene. This CDR3 region has 13 residues. CDR3 bases: TGTGCCAGCAGCTCCCCCTCGAACAGCAAGCAGTACTTC. It yields the protein CASSSPSNSKQYF.

The chain uses TRBV7-6 and TRBJ2-3; 8 positions match TRBD1. Per germline, CDR1 SGHVS and CDR2 FNYEAQ. The CDR3 is made up of 17 amino acids. The junction had 8 bases not matched to a gene; V was cut back by 2 bases and J by 1 base. As DNA, the CDR3 is TGTGCCAGCAGCTTATCCCCAGGGGGCGCCGGCACAGATACGCAGTATTTT. This translates into CASSLSPGGAGTDTQYF.

The gene calls are TRBV3-1 and TRBJ2-7; D is ambiguous. Trimming cost V 0 bases and J 5 bases, with 14 bases left between them. The CDR3 totals 15 residues. CDR1 and CDR2 from the germline V gene are LGHDT and YNNKEL (reference sequence). The CDR3 DNA sequence: TGTGCCAGCAGCCAAGATGGGCCACGGTTCCACGAGCAGTACTTC. It specifies CASSQDGPRFHEQYF.

The chain carries TRBV3-1 and TRBJ1-6, with 7 bases matching TRBD1. This CDR3 is 15 amino acids long. After removal of 7 bases from V and 6 bases from J, the junction contained 9 bases not matched to a gene. From germline, CDR1 is LGHDT and CDR2 YNNKEL (reference sequence). The CDR3 loop is CASKQQGNGNSPLHF. DNA of the CDR3: TGTGCCAGCAAACAACAGGGGAATGGTAATTCACCCCTCCACTTT.

J is TRBJ2-4 and V is TRBV5-1; a possible D gene is TRBD2 (6 bases). This CDR3 region has 15 residues. Germline CDR1 reads SGHRS; CDR2 reads YFSETQ. Trimming cost V 1 base and J 8 bases, with 16 bases left between them. The chain's CDR3 is CASSLTPNGGDIQYF. CDR3 coding DNA: TGCGCCAGCAGCTTGACCCCAAACGGGGGTGACATTCAGTACTTC.